The clone carrying this T cell receptor (beta chain) was observed once. Antigen unknown. The data belong to a study of post-analysis software for immune sequencing data. The overall study: As for disease course, relapsing-remitting, secondary progressive and progressive-relapsing multiple sclerosis were all included.

Sequencing libraries made from TCR beta cDNA carried unique molecular identifiers. One entry per CDR3 protein, called by TCRdb with MiXCR from the PCR reads. This table holds some 890,000 distinct CDR3 sequences, approximately 50% found once. Trimming took 4 bases from V and 3 from J; bases not matched to a gene: 29. The V gene's germline CDR1 is SGHRS and CDR2 YFSETQ. The CDR3 has 22 amino acids. Study findings and constraints: Roughly 5 TRBV segments occurring more often in patients than controls included TRBV5-6, TRBV5-1 and TRBV20-1.

The material sequenced was blood. This rearrangement joins TRBV5-1 to TRBJ1-1; TRBD1 aligns across 8 bases. The receptor was derived from a girl aged 10 to 17 with multiple sclerosis. CDR3 region: CASSRLSQLQGVVAGKDTEAFF. The CDR3 DNA is TGCGCCAGCAGCCGATTATCCCAACTACAGGGGGTGGTTGCTGGAAAGGACACTGAAGCTTTCTTT.